The T cell receptor beta chain under discussion was sequenced for a study of blood T cells in healthy people across ages. Notes on the study in general: Strongly correlated with naive T cell percentage was TCR beta diversity.

It was with a sample-barcoded 5' primer and a J-beta primer mix that a second PCR of about 7 to 12 cycles was run. Each CDR3 protein gets one entry after TCRdb re-called the 5' RACE reads with MiXCR. This table holds approximately 810,000 distinct CDR3 sequences, about 34% found once. With regard to this clonotype: Antigen specificity is unknown. A read error may produce the germline difference seen at one junction end.

This CDR3 is 15 amino acids long. Germline CDR1 reads DFQATT; CDR2 reads SNEGSKA (reference sequence). Material: blood. The TCR was taken from a man between 18 and 35 years old in good health. The chain carries TRBV20-1 and TRBJ1-2; D unclear. This CDR3 is CSASPLTIPRDGHTF. The CDR3 nucleotides are TGCAGTGCTAGTCCTTTGACCATCCCTCGGGATGGCCACACCTTC.